The rows below give T cell receptor beta chains drawn from one sample of a study of ipilimumab plus nivolumab after autologous stem cell transplantation. This table comes from immunoSEQ multiplex PCR, and its TCRdb copy is limited to in-frame clones, with some not included. In the table there are 43,000 or so clones, 70% to 90% of which are singletons. The source material was PBMCs, sampled in a trial of ipilimumab plus nivolumab as post-transplant consolidation. These receptors all come from a male donor with multiple myeloma. CDR3s include the opening cysteine and the closing phenylalanine or tryptophan. D genes are given only for firm matches. Part of the rows lack a size; the others show once, few, many or a class for expanded clones.

TGTGCCAGCAGTCAAGATGTACTAGCCTACGAGCAGTACTTC CASSQDVLAYEQYF . TRBV5-5 . TRBJ2-7
TGTGCCAGCAGCGTAGTTGGACAGGGGCTTAGGGCCGGGGAGCTGTTTTTT CASSVVGQGLRAGELFF TRBD1 TRBV9 . TRBJ2-2
TGTGCCAGCAGTGAATGGGCCCCGTCGTCTTCAGATACGCAGTATTTT CASSEWAPSSSDTQYF . TRBV2 . TRBJ2-3
TGTGCCAGCAGCCTGGCGCGGGAGGCCCGGGGTGAGACCCAGTACTTC CASSLAREARGETQYF TRBD2 TRBV14 . TRBJ2-5
TGCGCCAGCAGCCCACAGGGTGCGGGACCCTACGAGCAGTACTTC CASSPQGAGPYEQYF . TRBV4-3 . TRBJ2-7
TGCGCCAGCAGCCTTGGGACGGTTGAAGAGACCCAGTACTTC CASSLGTVEETQYF . TRBV5-1 . TRBJ2-5
TGTGCCAGCAGCAATGGGGTGACTAATGAAAAACTGTTTTTT CASSNGVTNEKLFF . TRBV21-1 once TRBJ1-4
TGTGCCAGCAGCTTCCCGGACCACTACGATGAGCAGTTCTTC CASSFPDHYDEQFF . TRBV7-9 once TRBJ2-1
TGCGCCAGCAGTCAACAAATACTGGAGAAAAAGGACCAAGAGACCCAGTACTTC CASSQQILEKKDQETQYF . TRBV23-1 . TRBJ2-5
TGTGCCAGCAGCGTAGCCGGGGGGCCCATCTACGAGCAGTACTTC CASSVAGGPIYEQYF . TRBV9 . TRBJ2-7